A selection of T cell receptor beta chains follows, all from one sample in a study of blood T cells in healthy people across ages. One entry per CDR3 protein results from TCRdb running MiXCR on the 5' RACE reads. The sample includes about 940,000 distinct CDR3 sequences, about 48% seen only once; the top ten take around 15%. The sequencing input was blood. These receptors were obtained from a man between 25 and 39 years old in good health. Both conserved end residues are part of each CDR3. Fields, in order: clone size, D gene, V gene, J gene, CDR3 protein, CDR3 DNA. A D gene is named only where the DNA matches it firmly. Only some rows state a clone size, as once, few, many or a class for expanded clones.

>few|NA|TRBV6-2/TRBV6-3|TRBJ2-1
CASSYSFRDRFF
TGTGCCAGCAGTTACTCATTCAGGGACCGGTTCTTC
>NA|TRBD1|TRBV5-1|TRBJ2-1
CASSWGQQYNEQFF
TGCGCCAGCAGCTGGGGACAGCAATACAATGAGCAGTTCTTC
>NA|NA|TRBV7-2|TRBJ2-7
CASSLEAGLAYEQYF
TGTGCCAGCAGCTTAGAGGCAGGGTTGGCCTACGAGCAGTACTTC
>NA|NA|TRBV3-1|TRBJ1-1
CASSQNTWRAEAFF
TGTGCCAGCAGCCAGAATACATGGAGGGCTGAAGCTTTCTTT
>once|TRBD2|TRBV6-1|TRBJ2-1
CASSPSGAWGEQFF
TGTGCCAGCAGTCCTAGCGGGGCTTGGGGTGAGCAGTTCTTC
>NA|NA|TRBV20-1|TRBJ2-3
CSGLPGGTDTQYF
TGCAGTGGCCTCCCCGGTGGCACAGATACGCAGTATTTT
>few|TRBD1|TRBV12-3/TRBV12-4|TRBJ1-2
CASSLAKGQPGYGYTF
TGTGCCAGCAGTTTAGCGAAGGGACAGCCTGGCTATGGCTACACCTTC
>NA|TRBD1|TRBV12-3/TRBV12-4|TRBJ2-7
CASRTDRVGYEQYF
TGTGCCAGCAGAACGGACAGGGTTGGCTACGAGCAGTACTTC
>NA|TRBD2|TRBV7-3|TRBJ2-5
CASSASGWETQYF
TGTGCCAGCAGCGCTAGCGGGTGGGAGACCCAGTACTTC
>NA|NA|TRBV21-1|TRBJ2-5
CASSKASGRETQYF
TGTGCCAGCAGCAAAGCCTCAGGGCGGGAGACCCAGTACTTC